The source of this T cell receptor (beta chain) is a study of tumor T cells in aggressive B-cell lymphoma. Deletions cut 1 base from V and 5 bases from J, with 8 bases between. CDR3 size: 13 residues. Per the germline V gene, CDR1 is MGHDK and CDR2 is SYGVNS. Using immunoSEQ multiplex PCR, the repertoire was profiled, and TCRdb retains in-frame clones only, with some absent. The data show around 490 clones, 85% to 90% seen once. V is TRBV25-1 and J is TRBJ1-1, with unresolved D. The clonotype was recovered from an adult with diffuse large B cell lymphoma. Sequenced: tumor tissue. CDR3 sequence reads: CASSELLETEAFF. Here the CDR3 DNA reads TGTGCCAGCAGTGAATTACTTGAGACTGAAGCTTTCTTT.